The 9 T cell receptor beta chains below were found in one sample sequenced in a study of T-cell memory formation after mild COVID-19. TCRdb re-called the 5' RACE reads through MiXCR, storing one row per CDR3 protein. The table has over 450,000 distinct CDR3 sequences, roughly 22% seen once. The specimen sequenced was PBMCs or a T cell subset sorted from them (not recorded which). Source of these receptors: an adult woman who had mild COVID-19 (a few samples of this study predate the infection). Cell type and time point are not known.

This clonotype was counted only a few times. This chain links TRBV25-1 with TRBJ2-2; 7 bases line up with TRBD1. The junction had 12 bases not matched to a gene; V was cut back by 8 bases and J by 6 bases. The germline V gene encodes CDR1 MGHDK and CDR2 SYGVNS. The CDR3 extends over 15 amino acids. CDR3 sequence (DNA): TGTGCCAGCCTACAGACAGGGACGCTGGCCGGGGAGCTGTTTTTT. It encodes CASLQTGTLAGELFF.

This clonotype was counted only a few times. Here the CDR3 DNA reads TGTGCCACCGGAGGGGGGATCACAGATACGCAGTATTTT. Translating it yields CATGGGITDTQYF. The rearrangement links TRBV15 to TRBJ2-3; D may match TRBD1 or TRBD2 (6 bases each). The V gene lost 8 bases and the J gene lost 2 bases, with 11 bases spanning the gap. CDR3 length: 13 amino acids. Germline CDR1 reads LNHNV; CDR2 reads YYDKDF (reference sequence). The full variable domain, its missing parts supplied by reference TRBV15 and TRBJ2-3, is DAMVIQNPRYQVTQFGKPVTLSCSQTLNHNVMYWYQQKSSQAPKLLFHYYDKDFNNEADTPDNFQSRRPNTSFCFLDIRSPGLGDTAMYLCATGGGITDTQYFGPGTRLTVL.

This chain connects TRBV9 to TRBJ1-2, with D possibly matching TRBD1 (5 bases). V lost 3 bases to trimming and J lost 2 bases, with 14 bases between them. The CDR3 is 15 residues long. Germline CDR1 reads SGDLS; CDR2 reads YYNGEE. CDR3 sequence reads: CASSAGQGPNYGYTF. As DNA, the CDR3 is TGTGCCAGCAGCGCCGGGCAGGGACCCAACTATGGCTACACCTTC.

This clonotype was seen only a few times. This sequence joins TRBV5-1 and TRBJ1-6; TRBD1 matches at 10 bases. The junction had 5 bases not matched to a gene; V was cut back by 6 bases and J by 5 bases. CDR3 length: 15 residues. CDR1 and CDR2 from the germline V gene are SGHRS and YFSETQ. CDR3 amino acids: CASNHGTGDNSPLHF. The DNA for the CDR3 is TGCGCCAGCAACCACGGGACAGGGGATAATTCACCCCTCCACTTT.

CDR3 sequence: CASSLDNDPNTEAFF. DNA for the CDR3: TGTGCCAGCAGCTTAGATAACGATCCGAACACTGAAGCTTTCTTT. V gene TRBV11-3 combines with J gene TRBJ1-1; the D is unclear. This CDR3 is 15 amino acids long. Between the trimmed V and J ends, which lost 0 bases and 1 base, there was a span of 9 bases. Germline CDR1 reads SGHNT; CDR2 reads YENEEA.

The J gene is TRBJ1-6, the V gene TRBV2, with D uncertain. Germline CDR1 SNHLY, CDR2 FYNNEI. V dropped 7 bases and J dropped 9 bases, with 13 bases sitting between them. The CDR3 is 13 amino acids. The CDR3 region is CASNWQLASPLHF. CDR3 bases: TGTGCCAGCAATTGGCAGCTTGCTTCACCCCTCCACTTT.

A few counts support this clonotype. The chain joins TRBV20-1 to TRBJ1-1, with D unresolved. Germline loops: CDR1 DFQATT, CDR2 SNEGSKA (reference sequence). The CDR3 length is 11 residues. Between the trimmed V and J ends, which lost 8 bases and 2 bases, there was a span of 9 bases. The CDR3 DNA follows: TGCAGTCGTTTGGTTAACACTGAAGCTTTCTTT. This encodes CSRLVNTEAFF.

This clonotype was counted only a few times. The chain joins TRBV5-1 to TRBJ2-3; 7 nucleotides agree with TRBD1. The CDR3 is 13 residues long. The V and J ends lost 5 bases and 3 bases, in that order; junction bases with no gene match: 3. Germline CDR1 SGHRS, CDR2 YFSETQ. CDR3 sequence (DNA): TGCGCCAGCAGTACAGGGGAGACAGATACGCAGTATTTT. Its protein product is CASSTGETDTQYF.

This clonotype was picked up a small number of times. CDR3 amino acids: CASTEGRNTEAFF. CDR3 DNA sequence: TGTGCCAGCACCGAGGGAAGGAACACTGAAGCTTTCTTT. This sequence joins TRBV6-1 and TRBJ1-1; the D is unclear. The CDR3 has 13 residues. In germline, CDR1 is MNHNS, CDR2 SASEGT. Trimming took off 7 bases at V and 1 base at J, with 10 bases between the two ends.